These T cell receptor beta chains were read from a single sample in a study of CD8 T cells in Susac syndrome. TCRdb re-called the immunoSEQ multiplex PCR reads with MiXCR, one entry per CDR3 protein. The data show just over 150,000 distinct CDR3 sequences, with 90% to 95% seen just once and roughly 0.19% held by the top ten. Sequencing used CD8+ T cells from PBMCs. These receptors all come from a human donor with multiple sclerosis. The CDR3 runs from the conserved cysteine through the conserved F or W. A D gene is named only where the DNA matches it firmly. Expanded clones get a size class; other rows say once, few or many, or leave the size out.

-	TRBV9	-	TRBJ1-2	CASSVGTSENYGYTF	TGTGCCAGCAGCGTCGGGACTAGCGAAAACTATGGCTACACCTTC
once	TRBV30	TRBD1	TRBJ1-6	CAWSDRDLHF	TGTGCCTGGAGCGACAGGGACCTCCACTTT
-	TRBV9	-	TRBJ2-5	CASSVARGGKNQETQYF	TGTGCCAGCAGCGTAGCTAGGGGCGGGAAAAACCAAGAGACCCAGTACTTC
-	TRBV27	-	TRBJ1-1	CASRLSFSGVNTEAFF	TGTGCCAGCAGATTGTCGTTCTCGGGGGTAAACACTGAAGCTTTCTTT
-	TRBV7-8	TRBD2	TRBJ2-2	CASSLGTSVTGELFF	TGTGCCAGCAGCCTAGGGACTAGCGTCACCGGGGAGCTGTTTTTT
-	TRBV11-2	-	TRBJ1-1	CASSLNRVTEAFF	TGTGCCAGCAGCTTAAATCGGGTCACTGAAGCTTTCTTT
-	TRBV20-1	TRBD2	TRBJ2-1	CSASGGLLSEQFF	TGCAGTGCATCGGGGGGACTCCTAAGTGAGCAGTTCTTC
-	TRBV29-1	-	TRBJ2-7	CSVEMGSSTYEQYF	TGCAGCGTTGAAATGGGTTCTTCGACCTACGAGCAGTACTTC
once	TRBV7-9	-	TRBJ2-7	CASSQMTYEQYF	TGTGCCAGCAGCCAGATGACCTACGAGCAGTACTTC
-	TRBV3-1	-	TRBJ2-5	CASSPNTAQETQYF	TGTGCCAGCAGCCCGAATACGGCCCAAGAGACCCAGTACTTC
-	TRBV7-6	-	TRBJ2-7	CASSLGQLDEQYF	TGTGCCAGCAGCTTAGGACAGTTAGACGAGCAGTACTTC
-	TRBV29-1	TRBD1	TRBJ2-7	CSVSGQGTSYEQYF	TGCAGCGTGTCGGGACAGGGGACCTCCTACGAGCAGTACTTC
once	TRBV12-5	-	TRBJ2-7	CASGFTDYEQYF	TGTGCTAGTGGTTTTACAGATTACGAGCAGTACTTC
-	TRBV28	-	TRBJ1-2	CASSWVRPPGSYTF	TGTGCCAGCAGTTGGGTCAGGCCCCCCGGGAGCTACACCTTC
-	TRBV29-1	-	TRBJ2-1	CSVVPGGNEQFF	TGCAGCGTTGTTCCAGGGGGGAATGAGCAGTTCTTC
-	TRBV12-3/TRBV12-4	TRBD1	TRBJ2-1	CASSPRDRVSNEQFF	TGTGCCAGCAGTCCCCGGGACAGGGTATCGAATGAGCAGTTCTTC
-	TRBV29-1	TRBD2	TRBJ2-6	CSVRGGSGPGANVLTF	TGCAGCGTTCGGGGGGGATCAGGGCCTGGGGCCAACGTCCTGACTTTC
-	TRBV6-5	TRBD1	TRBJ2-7	CASSLNRGRYEQYF	TGTGCCAGCAGCCTAAACAGGGGGCGCTACGAGCAGTACTTC
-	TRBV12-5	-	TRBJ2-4	CASGSDRLVNIQYF	TGTGCTAGTGGCTCGGACAGACTCGTCAACATTCAGTACTTC
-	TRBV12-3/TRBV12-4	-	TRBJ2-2	CASSLAGQELFF	TGTGCCAGCAGTTTAGCAGGACAGGAGCTGTTTTTT
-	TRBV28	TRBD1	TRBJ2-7	CASSSQIGTGTYEQYF	TGTGCCAGCAGCTCGCAAATAGGGACAGGCACCTACGAGCAGTACTTC
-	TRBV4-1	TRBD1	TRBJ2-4	CASSQDRLAKNIQYF	TGCGCCAGCAGCCAGGACAGGCTAGCCAAAAACATTCAGTACTTC
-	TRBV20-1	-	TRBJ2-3	CSARDYPGRDTQYF	TGCAGTGCTAGAGATTACCCAGGTAGAGATACGCAGTATTTT
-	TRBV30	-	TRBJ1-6	CAPKFREIHSPLHF	TGTGCCCCAAAATTCAGGGAGATCCATTCACCCCTCCACTTT
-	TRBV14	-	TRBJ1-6	CASSHEKQRRGSPLHF	TGTGCCAGCAGCCACGAGAAACAGAGAAGAGGATCACCCCTCCACTTT
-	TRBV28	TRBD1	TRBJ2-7	CASSPTPGTGDHEQYF	TGTGCCAGCAGCCCAACACCCGGGACAGGAGACCACGAGCAGTACTTC
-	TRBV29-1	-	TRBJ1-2	CSVASGEGNYGYTF	TGCAGCGTTGCCTCAGGGGAGGGAAACTATGGCTACACCTTC
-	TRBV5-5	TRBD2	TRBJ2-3	CASRPRLAGAITDTQYF	TGTGCCAGCAGGCCCCGACTAGCGGGGGCCATCACAGATACGCAGTATTTT
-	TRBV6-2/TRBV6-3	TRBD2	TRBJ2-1	CASSYGTSGGNEQFF	TGTGCCAGCAGTTACGGGACTAGCGGGGGCAATGAGCAGTTCTTC
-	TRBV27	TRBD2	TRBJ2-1	CASTTVGGGDYNEQFF	TGTGCCAGCACCACAGTTGGCGGGGGGGACTACAATGAGCAGTTCTTC
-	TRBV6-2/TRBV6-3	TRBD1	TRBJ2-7	CASSSIPGQVTYEQYF	TGTGCCAGCAGCTCCATCCCGGGACAGGTAACCTACGAGCAGTACTTC
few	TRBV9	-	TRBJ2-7	CASSVGGGDEQYF	TGTGCCAGCAGCGTAGGCGGGGGCGACGAGCAGTACTTC
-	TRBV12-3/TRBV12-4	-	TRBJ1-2	CASSDLGNPTF	TGTGCCAGCAGCGACCTTGGAAACCCCACCTTC
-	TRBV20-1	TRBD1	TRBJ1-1	CSARIRDRGTEAFF	TGCAGTGCTAGAATTAGGGACAGGGGCACTGAAGCTTTCTTT
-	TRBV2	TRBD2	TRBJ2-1	CASSEVLGGGGYNEQFF	TGTGCCAGCAGTGAAGTCCTCGGCGGGGGAGGATACAATGAGCAGTTCTTC
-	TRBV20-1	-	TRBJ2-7	CSARDLDSGYEQYF	TGCAGTGCTAGAGATCTCGACAGTGGCTACGAGCAGTACTTC
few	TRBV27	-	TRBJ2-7	CASSLSPTYEQYF	TGTGCCAGCAGTTTGTCCCCGACCTACGAGCAGTACTTC
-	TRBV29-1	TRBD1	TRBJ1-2	CSVQDPGQGGGYTF	TGCAGCGTTCAGGATCCGGGACAGGGGGGTGGCTACACCTTC
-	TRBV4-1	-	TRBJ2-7	CASSQVTGAGSYEQYF	TGCGCCAGCAGCCAAGTTACAGGTGCCGGCTCCTACGAGCAGTACTTC